One sample yielded the 6 T cell receptor beta chains listed below, sequenced in a study of control samples from healthy donors and cancer patients. Here immunoSEQ multiplex PCR was the method, and the copy in TCRdb shows in-frame clones only, minus some. Of nearly 55,000 clones listed, 95% to 97% were seen once; the top ten hold around 1.9%. The sample taken for sequencing was blood. Every receptor here comes from a woman aged 30 to 39 in good health.

The chain has TRBV27 and TRBJ2-7; possible D gene TRBD2, 6 bases. CDR1 and CDR2 (germline): MNHEY, SMNVEV (reference sequence). Trimming pared 9 bases from V and 0 bases from J, leaving 21 bases between. This CDR3 region has 16 residues. CDR3 residues: CASLPFHGSNSYEQYF. The CDR3 nucleotides are TGTGCCAGTCTTCCATTCCACGGGAGTAACTCCTACGAGCAGTACTTC.

The rearrangement links TRBV29-1 to TRBJ1-1; D remains ambiguous. V was pared by 6 bases and J by 5 bases, with 13 bases between. This CDR3 is built from 12 residues. Germline V gene lookup returns CDR1 SQVTM and CDR2 ANQGSEA. CDR3 amino acids: CSVAAHGTEAFF. In DNA form, the CDR3 reads TGCAGCGTAGCGGCACACGGAACTGAAGCTTTCTTT. The whole variable domain, remainder taken from reference TRBV29-1 and TRBJ1-1, is SAVISQKPSRDICQRGTSLTIQCQVDSQVTMMFWYRQQPGQSLTLIATANQGSEATYESGFVIDKFPISRPNLTFSTLTVSNMSPEDSSIYLCSVAAHGTEAFFGQGTRLTVV.

This clone was seen only once. This chain links TRBV7-8 with TRBJ2-1, with TRBD2 as a possible D gene (6 bases). CDR1 SGHVS and CDR2 FQNEAQ come from the germline V gene. V was trimmed by 5 bases and J by 4 bases, leaving 9 bases between them. The CDR3 is 13 amino acids. The CDR3 protein is CASSRGIYNEQFF. DNA for the CDR3: TGTGCCAGCAGCCGCGGGATTTACAATGAGCAGTTCTTC.

This clone has a single count. The genes are TRBV7-9 and TRBJ2-5, with D maybe TRBD2 (5 bases). The CDR3 has 16 amino acids. Germline CDR1 SEHNR, CDR2 FQNEAQ (reference sequence). The V end was cut by 2 bases, the J end by 2 bases, with 15 bases between. The CDR3: CASSLPASGKQETQYF. In nucleotides, the CDR3 is TGTGCCAGCAGCTTACCCGCCTCCGGGAAACAAGAGACCCAGTACTTC.

This chain uses TRBV27 with TRBJ1-6; D gene uncertain. The CDR3 is 12 residues long. The germline V gene encodes CDR1 MNHEY and CDR2 SMNVEV (reference sequence). Deletions cut 5 bases from V and 7 bases from J, with 6 bases between. The chain's CDR3 is CASSPQNSPLHF. The CDR3 region has the DNA TGTGCCAGCAGTCCTCAGAATTCACCCCTCCACTTT.

V gene TRBV18 combines with J gene TRBJ2-2; a weak D match, TRBD1 (6 bases). Germline V gene lookup returns CDR1 KGHSH and CDR2 LQKENI. This CDR3 has 15 residues. Trimming cost V 6 bases and J 1 base, with 12 bases left between them. The CDR3 sequence: CASSPTGLNTGELFF. The DNA for the CDR3 is TGTGCCAGCTCGCCCACAGGGCTGAACACCGGGGAGCTGTTTTTT.